This T cell receptor beta chain was obtained from a study of OX40 agonist ivuxolimab in advanced cancers. For context, the study as a whole: Ivuxolimab was an agonistic, fully human IgG2 monoclonal antibody directed against OX40 (CD134), a costimulatory receptor. Intravenous ivuxolimab was administered to patients every 2 weeks at six dose levels: 0.01, 0.1, 0.3, 1.5, 3 and 10 mg/kg. Of the approximately 54 patients in dose escalation, about 20 had hepatocellular carcinoma, around 15 had melanoma, 9 had renal cell carcinoma and 9 had head and neck cancer. The dose-escalation cohort was about 83% male with a mean age of around 64 years, ranging from about 23 to 85. Patients were allowed to have had prior anti-PD-1, anti-PD-L1 or anti-CTLA-4 therapy, and roughly two fifths of the dose-escalation patients had been treated with checkpoint inhibitors. Partial responses occurred in three dose-escalation patients: two with cutaneous melanoma and one with hepatocellular carcinoma. The point of sequencing TCRbeta in the periphery was to test whether ivuxolimab changed TCR sequence diversity and drove clonal T-cell expansion. The paper reports the monotherapy dose-escalation portion (N of about 54 patients) of the phase I ivuxolimab trial.

Looking up the germline V gene yields CDR1 SNHLY and CDR2 FYNNEI. Trimming costs V 1 base and J 0 bases, and their ends lie 15 bases apart. The CDR3 covers 17 residues, taking in both the cysteine and the phenylalanine. Only the CDR3 region is kept as DNA, spanning 51 bases read in frame from base 1. The trial excluded patients who had a history of autoimmune disease or were on systemic immunosuppression. In every dose cohort, peripheral blood was drawn for TCR sequencing at baseline, cycle 4 day 1, and cycle 7 day 1. The samples were drawn from a first-in-human, open-label, multicenter phase I dose-escalation trial of ivuxolimab. Adults with locally advanced or metastatic melanoma, renal cell, hepatocellular, or head and neck squamous cell carcinoma were enrolled in the trial. Before TCR sequencing, CD4+ and CD8+ T cells were separately sorted from peripheral blood. Study-wide conclusions, independent of this receptor: Antigen specificity was not determined for the clonally expanded peripheral T cells. At doses of 0.1 to 3.0 mg/kg, clonal expansion of both CD4+ and CD8+ blood T cells was observed from baseline to week 6. Low levels of normalized T-cell clonal expansion were also seen in some patients who did not respond. After ivuxolimab, expanded clones were on average more numerous among CD8+ T cells than among CD4+ T cells. In partial responders in the 0.1-3.0 mg/kg groups, normalized peripheral clonal expansion was found to be among the lowest, especially among CD8+ T cells.

Genomic DNA was extracted from sorted cells for sequencing of the TCRbeta CDR3 region. The immunoSEQ Assay was used to sequence the TCRbeta CDR3 regions. TCRdb limited this immuneACCESS table to in-frame rearrangements with V and J called. A share of clones is missing; checked studies link under half to unresolved V genes, and the rest is unexplained. For this sample the table gives some 68,000 clones, of which approximately 90% were detected only once. The top ten clonotypes cover under 1.1% of the sample. In the case of this clone: Which antigen it targets is not known. No qualities accompany the bases; no much larger clone lies one base away.

This specimen consisted of CD4+ or CD8+ T cells sorted from blood, obtained in a trial of the OX40 agonist ivuxolimab. The rearrangement joined TRBV2 to TRBJ1-2; TRBD1 could be the D gene, as 6 bases match. The receptor was derived from an adult with an advanced solid tumor such as melanoma, head and neck, liver or kidney cancer. The DNA sequence is given as TGTGCCAGCAGTGAAGAAGGGGGGACGGACTCTAACTATGGCTACACCTTC. Its translation reads: CASSEEGGTDSNYGYTF.